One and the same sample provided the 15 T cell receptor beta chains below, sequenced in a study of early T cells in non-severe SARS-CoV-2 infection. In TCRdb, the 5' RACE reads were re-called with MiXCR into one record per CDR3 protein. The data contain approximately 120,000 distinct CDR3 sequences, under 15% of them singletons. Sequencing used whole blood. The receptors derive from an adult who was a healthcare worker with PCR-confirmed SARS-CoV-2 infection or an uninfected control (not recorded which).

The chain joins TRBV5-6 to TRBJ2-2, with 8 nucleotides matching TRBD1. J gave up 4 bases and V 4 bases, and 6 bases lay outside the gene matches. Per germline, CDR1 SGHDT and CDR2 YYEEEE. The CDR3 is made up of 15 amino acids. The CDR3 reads CASSRDRGITGELFF. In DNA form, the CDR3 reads TGTGCCAGCAGCCGAGACAGGGGTATCACCGGGGAGCTGTTTTTT.

For the CDR3, the DNA is TGCGCCAGCAGCCGACTATCTAGCACAGATACGCAGTATTTT. This codes for CASSRLSSTDTQYF. This chain joins TRBV5-1 and TRBJ2-3; tentative D call: TRBD2 (5 bases). Germline CDR1 is SGHRS and CDR2 is YFSETQ. The V end lost 4 bases, the J end lost 0 bases, and 9 bases lay between the germline ends. The CDR3 has 14 residues.

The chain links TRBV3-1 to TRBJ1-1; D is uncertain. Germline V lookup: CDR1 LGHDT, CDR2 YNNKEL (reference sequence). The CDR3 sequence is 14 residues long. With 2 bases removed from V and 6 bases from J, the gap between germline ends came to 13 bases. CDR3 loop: CASSQFKERAEAFF. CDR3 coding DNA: TGTGCCAGCAGCCAATTCAAGGAAAGAGCTGAAGCTTTCTTT. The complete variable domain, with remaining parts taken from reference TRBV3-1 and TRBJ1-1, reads DTAVSQTPKYLVTQMGNDKSIKCEQNLGHDTMYWYKQDSKKFLKIMFSYNNKELIINETVPNRFSPKSPDKAHLNLHINSLELGDSAVYFCASSQFKERAEAFFGQGTRLTVV.

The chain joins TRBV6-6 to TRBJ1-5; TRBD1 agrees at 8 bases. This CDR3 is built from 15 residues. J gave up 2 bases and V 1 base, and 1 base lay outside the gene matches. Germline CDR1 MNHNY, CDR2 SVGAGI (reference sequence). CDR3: CASSYWGQGNQPQHF. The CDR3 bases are TGTGCCAGCAGTTACTGGGGACAGGGCAATCAGCCCCAGCATTTT.

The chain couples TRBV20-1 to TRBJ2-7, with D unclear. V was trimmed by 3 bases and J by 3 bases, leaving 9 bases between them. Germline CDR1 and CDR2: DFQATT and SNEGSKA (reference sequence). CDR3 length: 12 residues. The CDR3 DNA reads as TGCAGTGCTAGCTTAGACAACTACGAGCAGTACTTC. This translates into CSASLDNYEQYF.

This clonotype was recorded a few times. The CDR3 nucleotides read TGCGCCAGCAGCCAGAGACCCTCGCGACGCTACTCCCACTACGAGCAGTACTTC. This sequence encodes CASSQRPSRRYSHYEQYF. This chain links TRBV4-1 with TRBJ2-7; D is ambiguous. Germline CDR1 is MGHRA and CDR2 is YSYEKL. This CDR3 has 18 residues. V lost 3 bases to trimming and J lost 3 bases, with 24 bases between them.

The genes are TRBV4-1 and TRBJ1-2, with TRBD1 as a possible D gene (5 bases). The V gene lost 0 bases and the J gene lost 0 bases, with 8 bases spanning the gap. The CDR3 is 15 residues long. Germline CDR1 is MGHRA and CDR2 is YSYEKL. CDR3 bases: TGCGCCAGCAGCCAAGAAGGGGAACCTAACTATGGCTACACCTTC. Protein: CASSQEGEPNYGYTF.

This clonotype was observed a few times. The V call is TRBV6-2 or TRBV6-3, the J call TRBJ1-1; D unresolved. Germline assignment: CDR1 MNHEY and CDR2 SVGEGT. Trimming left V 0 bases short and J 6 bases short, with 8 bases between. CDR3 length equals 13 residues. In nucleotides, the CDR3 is TGTGCCAGCAGTTACTCACTCAGCGCTGAAGCTTTCTTT. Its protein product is CASSYSLSAEAFF.

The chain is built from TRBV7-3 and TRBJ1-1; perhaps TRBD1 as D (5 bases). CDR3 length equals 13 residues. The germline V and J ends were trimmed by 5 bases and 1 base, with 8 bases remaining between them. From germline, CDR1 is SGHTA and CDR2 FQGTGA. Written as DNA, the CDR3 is TGTGCCAGCAGCGTGGGGCCGAACACTGAAGCTTTCTTT. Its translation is CASSVGPNTEAFF.

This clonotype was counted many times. Written as DNA, the CDR3 is TGTGCCAGCAGCCCGGACTACAATGAGCAGTTCTTC. Amino acid sequence: CASSPDYNEQFF. The J gene is TRBJ2-1, the V gene TRBV3-1; D gene ambiguous. Germline V gene sequence: CDR1 LGHDT, CDR2 YNNKEL (reference sequence). Trimming shortened V by 4 bases and J by 3 bases, and 4 bases separated the two germline ends. The CDR3 spans 12 residues.

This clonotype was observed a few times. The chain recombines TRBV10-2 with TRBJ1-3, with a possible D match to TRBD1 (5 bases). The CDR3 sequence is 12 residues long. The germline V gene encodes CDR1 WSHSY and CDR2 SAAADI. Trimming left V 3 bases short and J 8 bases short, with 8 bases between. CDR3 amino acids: CASSDLGDTIYF. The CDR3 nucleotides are TGCGCCAGCAGTGATCTAGGGGACACCATATATTTT.

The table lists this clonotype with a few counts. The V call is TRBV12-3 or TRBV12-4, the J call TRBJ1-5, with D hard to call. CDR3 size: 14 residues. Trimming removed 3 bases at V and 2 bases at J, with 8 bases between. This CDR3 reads CASSFPGGNQPQHF. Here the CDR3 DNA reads TGTGCCAGCAGTTTCCCAGGCGGCAATCAGCCCCAGCATTTT.

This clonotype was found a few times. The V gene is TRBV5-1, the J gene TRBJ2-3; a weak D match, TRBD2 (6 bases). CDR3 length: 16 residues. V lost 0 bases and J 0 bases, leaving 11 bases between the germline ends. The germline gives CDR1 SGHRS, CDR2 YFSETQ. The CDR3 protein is CASSLVAGISTDTQYF. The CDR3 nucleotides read TGCGCCAGCAGCTTGGTGGCGGGGATAAGCACAGATACGCAGTATTTT.

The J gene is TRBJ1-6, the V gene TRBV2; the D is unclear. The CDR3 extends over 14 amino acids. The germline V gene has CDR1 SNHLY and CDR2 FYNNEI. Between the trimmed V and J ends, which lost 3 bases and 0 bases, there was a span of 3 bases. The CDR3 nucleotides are TGTGCCAGCAGTGACAGCTCCTATAATTCACCCCTCCACTTT. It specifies CASSDSSYNSPLHF. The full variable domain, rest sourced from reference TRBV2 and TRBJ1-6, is EPEVTQTPSHQVTQMGQEVILRCVPISNHLYFYWYRQILGQKVEFLVSFYNNEISEKSEIFDDQFSVERPDGSNFTLKIRSTKLEDSAMYFCASSDSSYNSPLHFGNGTRLTVT.

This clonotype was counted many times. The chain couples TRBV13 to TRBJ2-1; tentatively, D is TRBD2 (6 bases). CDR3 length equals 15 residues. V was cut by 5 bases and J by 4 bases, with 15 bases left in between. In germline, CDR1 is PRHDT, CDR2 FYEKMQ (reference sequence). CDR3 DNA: TGTGCCAGCAGCGTTTCGACCGGGGGTTACAATGAGCAGTTCTTC. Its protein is CASSVSTGGYNEQFF.